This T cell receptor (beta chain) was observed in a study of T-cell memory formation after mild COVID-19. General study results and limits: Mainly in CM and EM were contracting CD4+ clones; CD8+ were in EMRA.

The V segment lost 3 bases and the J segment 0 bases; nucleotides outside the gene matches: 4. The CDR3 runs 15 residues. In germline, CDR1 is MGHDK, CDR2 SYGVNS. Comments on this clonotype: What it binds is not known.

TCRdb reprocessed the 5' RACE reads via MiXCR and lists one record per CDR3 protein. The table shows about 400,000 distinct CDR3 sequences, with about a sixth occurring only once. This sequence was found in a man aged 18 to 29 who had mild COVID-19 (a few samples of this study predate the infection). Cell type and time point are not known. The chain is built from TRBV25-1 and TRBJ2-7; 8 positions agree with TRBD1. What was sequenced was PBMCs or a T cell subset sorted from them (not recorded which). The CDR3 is CASSDPTGGSYEQYF. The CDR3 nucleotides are TGTGCCAGCAGTGACCCTACAGGGGGCTCCTACGAGCAGTACTTC.